The clone carrying this T cell receptor beta chain occurred a few times. The antigen is not known. The data stem from a study of CD8 T cells in ankylosing spondylitis. Study outcomes and limitations: In synovial fluid and blood from reactive arthritis, some motif variants were previously reported. Within ankylosing spondylitis blood, a TCR beta motif made up of seven to nine highly homologous variants appeared to be characteristic.

TCRdb processed the 5' RACE reads anew with MiXCR; each CDR3 protein has one entry. The sample includes 700,000 to 850,000 distinct CDR3 sequences, approximately 10% of them seen just once. The CDR3 loop spans 16 amino acids. The trim removed 4 bases at V and 1 base at J, leaving 2 bases unmatched. Germline V CDR1 and CDR2: ENHRY, SYGVKD. The chain is built from TRBV10-3 and TRBJ2-1; 12 bases map to TRBD2. Material: blood, either unsorted or a sorted T cell fraction (not recorded which). The clonotype was recovered from a male donor with ankylosing spondylitis. The CDR3 DNA reads TGTGCCATCAGTGGGACTAGCGGGAAGTCCTACAATGAGCAGTTCTTC. Translating it yields CAISGTSGKSYNEQFF.